This TCR beta chain was observed in a study of T cell responses to AZD1222 COVID-19 vaccine. With regard to this clone: Its antigen is unknown.

General study points: Sampling that yielded the repertoires occurred only after the peak T cell response. The number of AZD1222 recipients seropositive at baseline was only five or six. Clonal diversity may have been underestimated in mostly white British donors.

TCRdb's table, derived via immunoSEQ multiplex PCR, lists solely in-frame clones and lacks some. Of 150,000 to 200,000 clones listed, 85% to 95% are singletons. The CDR3 has 13 amino acids. Per germline, CDR1 WNHNN and CDR2 SYGVQD (reference sequence). V lost 4 bases to trimming and J lost 5 bases, with 10 bases between them. This sequence joins TRBV10-1 and TRBJ2-3, with D tentatively TRBD1 or TRBD2 (7 bases each). The clonotype comes from an adult in good health. This specimen consisted of peripheral blood, obtained on day 0 of AZD1222 vaccination. DNA for the CDR3: TGCGCCAGCAGTGCAGGGGGGGAAGATACGCAGTATTTT. Its translation: CASSAGGEDTQYF.